Below are 29 T cell receptor beta chains sequenced from a single sample in a study of beta chain features in type 1 diabetes. Study outcomes and limitations: All four CD4+ subsets of Type 1 diabetes patients contained TCRB CDR3s that were moderately but significantly shorter.

Expressed TCRB transcripts got sequenced, as all isolated RNA was reverse transcribed. Profiling relied on immunoSEQ multiplex PCR, and the TCRdb table lists in-frame clones only, not all of them. Among 600,000 to 700,000 clones listed, 9.5% to 15% were seen once. Their antigen targets remain unknown. The sequenced material came from naive CD4+ T cells from blood. These receptors were collected from a man aged 25-45 years with type 1 diabetes.

The rearrangement links TRBV30 to TRBJ1-3; D is uncertain. CDR1 is GTSNPN, CDR2 SVGIG, per germline (reference sequence). V dropped 2 bases and J dropped 0 bases, with 5 bases sitting between them. The CDR3 has 13 residues. The CDR3 sequence: CAWSLVSGNTIYF. The CDR3 nucleotides read TGTGCCTGGAGTTTAGTCTCTGGAAACACCATATATTTT.

The chain combines TRBV20-1 with TRBJ2-1, with TRBD2 matching over 7 bases. The germline gives CDR1 DFQATT, CDR2 SNEGSKA (reference sequence). The trim removed 5 bases at V and 10 bases at J, leaving 5 bases unmatched. This CDR3 contains 11 residues. Here the CDR3 reads CSAPTSLEQFF. The CDR3, as DNA: TGCAGTGCTCCGACTAGCCTCGAGCAGTTCTTC.

This clone showed up just a few times. The chain uses TRBV5-6 and TRBJ1-2; D is unclear. CDR1 is SGHDT, CDR2 YYEEEE, per germline. The CDR3 extends over 11 amino acids. The V gene lost 0 bases and the J gene lost 8 bases, with 5 bases spanning the gap. The CDR3 DNA is TGTGCCAGCAGCTTGGAATCGGGCTACACCTTC. This encodes CASSLESGYTF.

This clone came up a few times. V and J are TRBV5-1 and TRBJ1-2; 7 nucleotides match TRBD1. CDR3 size: 14 residues. The ends lost 4 bases at V and 1 base at J; junction bases unmatched: 4. The germline gives CDR1 SGHRS, CDR2 YFSETQ. The chain's CDR3 is CASSEGQVNYGYTF. The CDR3 coding sequence is TGCGCCAGCAGCGAAGGACAGGTTAACTATGGCTACACCTTC.

The J gene is TRBJ2-5, the V gene TRBV11-2, with TRBD1 identical over 9 bases. The CDR3 is 15 residues long. The J segment lost 5 bases and the V segment lost 4 bases, leaving 8 bases of the junction unmatched. Germline assignment: CDR1 SGHAT and CDR2 FQNNGV. The CDR3: CASSWGQGGPETQYF. The CDR3 DNA reads TGTGCCAGCAGCTGGGGACAGGGAGGGCCGGAGACCCAGTACTTC.

Only a few counts were recorded for this clone. The CDR3 spells CASSVQGADEKLFF. CDR3 sequence (DNA): TGTGCCAGCAGTGTCCAGGGGGCTGATGAAAAACTGTTTTTT. The gene calls are TRBV28 and TRBJ1-4, with 8 bases aligning to TRBD1. The ends lost 5 bases at V and 6 bases at J; junction bases unmatched: 5. The length of the CDR3 is 14 residues. Germline V gives CDR1 MDHEN, CDR2 SYDVKM.

A few counts support this clone. This sequence joins TRBV4-3 and TRBJ2-7, with D possibly being TRBD1 or TRBD2 (6 bases each). Germline loops: CDR1 LGHNA, CDR2 YSLEER. The V end lost 0 bases, the J end lost 5 bases, and 14 bases lay between the germline ends. The CDR3 is made up of 15 amino acids. In DNA, the CDR3 is TGCGCCAGCAGCCAAGACCCCAGGGGAGGACACGAGCAGTACTTC. It is translated as CASSQDPRGGHEQYF.

There are a few counts of this clone. The rearrangement links TRBV5-1 to TRBJ1-2; possibly TRBD1 for D (6 bases). Deletions cut 0 bases from V and 1 base from J, with 13 bases between. The CDR3 sequence is 16 residues long. Per the germline V gene, CDR1 is SGHRS and CDR2 is YFSETQ. CDR3 nucleotides: TGCGCCAGCAGCTTGGGAACAGGGAAGGGTAACTATGGCTACACCTTC. Translation gives CASSLGTGKGNYGYTF.

The genes are TRBV19 and TRBJ1-2; D is ambiguous. In germline, CDR1 is LNHDA, CDR2 SQIVND (reference sequence). The CDR3 has 11 amino acids. The V end was cut by 5 bases, the J end by 5 bases, with 6 bases between. The CDR3 region has the DNA TGTGCCAGTAGTTTTCAGTATGGCTACACCTTC. This encodes CASSFQYGYTF. Together with reference TRBV19 and TRBJ1-2, the CDR3 gives the full variable domain: DGGITQSPKYLFRKEGQNVTLSCEQNLNHDAMYWYRQDPGQGLRLIYYSQIVNDFQKGDIAEGYSVSREKKESFPLTVTSAQKNPTAFYLCASSFQYGYTFGSGTRLTVV.

This clone was observed a few times. The chain carries TRBV15 and TRBJ2-1; either TRBD1 or TRBD2 may supply D (5 bases each). Germline V gives CDR1 LNHNV, CDR2 YYDKDF (reference sequence). This CDR3 spans 13 amino acids. Trimming took off 0 bases at V and 7 bases at J, with 7 bases between the two ends. CDR3 coding DNA: TGTGCCACCAGCAGAGACTGGGGGAATGAGCAGTTCTTC. It is translated as CATSRDWGNEQFF. Filled out from reference TRBV15 and TRBJ2-1, the complete variable domain reads DAMVIQNPRYQVTQFGKPVTLSCSQTLNHNVMYWYQQKSSQAPKLLFHYYDKDFNNEADTPDNFQSRRPNTSFCFLDIRSPGLGDTAMYLCATSRDWGNEQFFGPGTRLTVL.

This rearrangement joins TRBV7-3 to TRBJ2-3; D is possibly TRBD2 (6 bases). The germline CDR1 and CDR2 sequences are SGHTA and FQGTGA. V lost 3 bases, J lost 2 bases, and 12 bases lay in between. The CDR3 loop spans 15 amino acids. This CDR3 reads CASSFLRGSTDTQYF. CDR3 sequence (DNA): TGTGCCAGCAGCTTTCTCCGGGGGTCCACAGATACGCAGTATTTT.

This clone was seen more than once but under ten times. The chain combines TRBV7-9 with TRBJ2-5; unclear D gene. Deletions cut 0 bases from V and 1 base from J, with 9 bases between. CDR1 is SEHNR, CDR2 FQNEAQ, per germline (reference sequence). The CDR3 loop spans 15 amino acids. The CDR3 here is CASSLAVAIQETQYF. The CDR3 DNA is TGTGCCAGCAGCTTAGCGGTAGCAATCCAAGAGACCCAGTACTTC. The whole variable domain, filled in from reference TRBV7-9 and TRBJ2-5, reads DTGVSQNPRHKITKRGQNVTFRCDPISEHNRLYWYRQTLGQGPEFLTYFQNEAQLEKSRLLSDRFSAERPKGSFSTLEIQRTEQGDSAMYLCASSLAVAIQETQYFGPGTRLLVL.

This clone came up a few times. This chain uses TRBV5-4 with TRBJ2-5; TRBD1 matches 8 bases. Losses at the gene ends were 4 bases for V and 2 bases for J; bases not matched to a gene: 4. CDR3 length: 14 amino acids. Germline V gives CDR1 SGHNT, CDR2 YYREEE (reference sequence). Here the CDR3 reads CASSAGQGQETQYF. Written as DNA, the CDR3 is TGTGCCAGCAGCGCCGGACAGGGACAAGAGACCCAGTACTTC. The full variable domain, its missing parts supplied by reference TRBV5-4 and TRBJ2-5, is ETGVTQSPTHLIKTRGQQVTLRCSSQSGHNTVSWYQQALGQGPQFIFQYYREEENGRGNFPPRFSGLQFPNYSSELNVNALELDDSALYLCASSAGQGQETQYFGPGTRLLVL.

This chain links TRBV4-1 with TRBJ2-1; no clear D. This CDR3 spans 16 amino acids. V shed 0 bases and J shed 0 bases, with 9 bases lying between them. Germline values: CDR1 MGHRA, CDR2 YSYEKL. CDR3 bases: TGCGCCAGCAGCCAAGATAGAACGGGCTCCTACAATGAGCAGTTCTTC. Amino acid sequence: CASSQDRTGSYNEQFF.

The chain is built from TRBV11-3 and TRBJ2-7, with D possibly being TRBD2 (5 bases). Looked up from germline, CDR1 is SGHNT and CDR2 is YENEEA. V shed 0 bases and J shed 3 bases, with 9 bases lying between them. This CDR3 has 14 amino acids. Written as DNA, the CDR3 is TGTGCCAGCAGCTTAGAGTCCGGGAACTACGAGCAGTACTTC. Translation gives CASSLESGNYEQYF.

The chain joins TRBV6-5 to TRBJ2-1; TRBD2 aligns across 7 bases. In germline, CDR1 is MNHEY, CDR2 SVGAGI. Trimming cost V 7 bases and J 0 bases; bases outside gene matches: 6. This CDR3 has 15 residues. CDR3: CASNRRGSSYNEQFF. The CDR3 nucleotides are TGTGCCAGCAACCGTCGCGGGAGCTCCTACAATGAGCAGTTCTTC.

This clone has only a few counts. The V and J genes are TRBV7-2 and TRBJ1-2; 8 positions agree with TRBD1. CDR1 is SGHTA and CDR2 is FQGNSA in the germline V gene. CDR3 length equals 15 residues. V was pared by 5 bases and J by 5 bases, with 10 bases of the junction left unmatched. CDR3 residues: CASSDRTGLLYGYTF. The DNA of the CDR3 is TGTGCCAGCAGCGACCGGACAGGGCTTCTTTATGGCTACACCTTC. Based on the CDR3 plus reference TRBV7-2 and TRBJ1-2, the full variable domain is GAGVSQSPSNKVTEKGKDVELRCDPISGHTALYWYRQSLGQGLEFLIYFQGNSAPDKSGLPSDRFSAERTGGSVSTLTIQRTQQEDSAVYLCASSDRTGLLYGYTFGSGTRLTVV.

The V gene is TRBV6-5, the J gene TRBJ2-7; 9 positions match TRBD1. The CDR3 contains 14 residues. CDR1 and CDR2 (germline): MNHEY, SVGAGI. The J segment lost 1 base and the V segment lost 7 bases, leaving 5 bases of the junction unmatched. In nucleotides, the CDR3 is TGTGCCAGCATCCGGACAGGGGCTTCCTACGAGCAGTACTTC. Amino acid sequence: CASIRTGASYEQYF.

This clone was seen more than once but under ten times. The chain combines TRBV2 with TRBJ2-3; D gene uncertain. CDR1 is SNHLY, CDR2 FYNNEI, per germline. The CDR3 length is 10 residues. Trimming pared 6 bases from V and 8 bases from J, leaving 6 bases between. The CDR3 region has the DNA TGTGCCAGCAGACAGAGTACGCAGTATTTT. Translation: CASRQSTQYF.

The CDR3 DNA follows: TGTGCCAGCAGTGCAAGGAATCAGCCCCAGCATTTT. As protein: CASSARNQPQHF. This chain uses TRBV28 with TRBJ1-5; D is unresolved. The CDR3 spans 12 residues. V lost 5 bases, J lost 4 bases, and 6 bases lay in between. CDR1 and CDR2 (germline): MDHEN, SYDVKM.

This clone showed up just a few times. This rearrangement joins TRBV6-1 to TRBJ1-5; D is possibly TRBD1 (6 bases). From germline, CDR1 is MNHNS and CDR2 SASEGT. The V gene lost 10 bases and the J gene lost 2 bases, with 15 bases spanning the gap. This CDR3 is built from 14 residues. The CDR3 nucleotides are TGTGCCACAAGGGGGTACACGGGCAATCAGCCCCAGCATTTT. This encodes CATRGYTGNQPQHF.

V gene TRBV28 combines with J gene TRBJ2-3, with 12 bases aligning to TRBD2. The length of the CDR3 is 17 residues. From germline, CDR1 is MDHEN and CDR2 SYDVKM. V shed 6 bases, J shed 4 bases, and the junction held 11 bases outside the gene matches. The CDR3 region is CASSSLLAGGPSDTQYF. The CDR3 nucleotides read TGTGCCAGCAGCTCTCTACTAGCGGGGGGCCCGTCAGATACGCAGTATTTT.

The chain employs TRBV9 and TRBJ2-2; TRBD2 is a possible D gene (7 bases). The V gene lost 2 bases and the J gene lost 6 bases, with 14 bases spanning the gap. The germline gives CDR1 SGDLS, CDR2 YYNGEE. This CDR3 has 15 amino acids. CDR3 amino acids: CASSVAGAFSGELFF. In DNA form, the CDR3 reads TGTGCCAGCAGCGTGGCGGGGGCCTTCTCCGGGGAGCTGTTTTTT.

V gene TRBV11-2 combines with J gene TRBJ1-4; D gene uncertain. The V gene's germline CDR1 is SGHAT and CDR2 FQNNGV. The V end was cut by 0 bases, the J end by 12 bases, with 11 bases between. The CDR3 is 13 residues long. CDR3 in amino acids: CASSLEEGRELFF. The CDR3 DNA reads as TGTGCCAGCAGCTTAGAGGAAGGCCGAGAACTGTTTTTT.

This clone was counted only a few times. At the DNA level, this CDR3 is encoded by other sequences in the same sample as well. The V call is TRBV5-6, the J call TRBJ1-6; D is undetermined. Between the trimmed V and J ends, which lost 0 bases and 9 bases, there was a span of 4 bases. This CDR3 region has 12 residues. CDR1 SGHDT and CDR2 YYEEEE come from the germline V gene. DNA of the CDR3: TGTGCCAGCAGCTTGGAGGGTTCACCCCTCCACTTT. Amino acids: CASSLEGSPLHF.

The rearrangement uses TRBV5-1 and TRBJ2-7; D is unresolved. The germline V gene encodes CDR1 SGHRS and CDR2 YFSETQ. This CDR3 is built from 11 residues. V lost 0 bases, J lost 6 bases, and 4 bases lay in between. This CDR3 reads CASSLEREQYF. The CDR3 bases are TGCGCCAGCAGCTTGGAACGCGAGCAGTACTTC.

The gene calls are TRBV7-9 and TRBJ2-5; 7 bases match TRBD1. Per the germline V gene, CDR1 is SEHNR and CDR2 is FQNEAQ (reference sequence). Trimming at V came to 7 bases and at J to 2 bases, leaving 1 base not matched to a gene. CDR3 length equals 12 residues. The CDR3 protein is CASKTGQETQYF. The CDR3 DNA reads as TGTGCCAGCAAGACAGGGCAAGAGACCCAGTACTTC. Combining the CDR3 with reference TRBV7-9 and TRBJ2-5 gives the whole variable domain DTGVSQNPRHKITKRGQNVTFRCDPISEHNRLYWYRQTLGQGPEFLTYFQNEAQLEKSRLLSDRFSAERPKGSFSTLEIQRTEQGDSAMYLCASKTGQETQYFGPGTRLLVL.

This clone showed up just a few times. The sample carries other DNA sequences with the same CDR3. J is TRBJ2-5 and V is TRBV18; D gene uncertain. Germline CDR1 KGHSH, CDR2 LQKENI. The CDR3 is 13 amino acids. The V end lost 3 bases, the J end lost 2 bases, and 7 bases lay between the germline ends. The CDR3 reads CASSPGQQETQYF. The CDR3 DNA is TGTGCCAGCTCACCTGGGCAGCAAGAGACCCAGTACTTC.

This clone was counted between two and nine times. The chain couples TRBV7-2 to TRBJ2-5, with D perhaps TRBD1 or TRBD2 (5 bases each). CDR1 is SGHTA and CDR2 is FQGNSA in the germline V gene. V was pared by 5 bases and J by 6 bases, with 16 bases between. The CDR3 is made up of 14 amino acids. CDR3 sequence reads: CASSPGPGWKTQYF. CDR3 DNA sequence: TGTGCCAGCAGCCCGGGGCCAGGGTGGAAGACCCAGTACTTC. Drawing the rest from reference TRBV7-2 and TRBJ2-5, the complete variable domain is GAGVSQSPSNKVTEKGKDVELRCDPISGHTALYWYRQSLGQGLEFLIYFQGNSAPDKSGLPSDRFSAERTGGSVSTLTIQRTQQEDSAVYLCASSPGPGWKTQYFGPGTRLLVL.